The 28 T cell receptor beta chains below were found in one sample sequenced in a study of shared clonotypes between healthy human individuals. The naive CD8 population came from CD45RO-negative cells selected for CCR7, without terminally differentiated effector memory CD45RA+ cells. The table came from immunoSEQ multiplex PCR; TCRdb's copy has only in-frame clones and leaves some out. The repertoire has about 2.1 million clones, 80% to 95% of them found once; the top ten carry more than 1.5%. The sample comprised naive CD8+ T cells from PBMCs. These receptors were taken from a man aged 18 to 30 in good health. Some clones in this sample may be carry-over from other donors' samples.

Regarding this clone: Other DNA sequences in this sample translate to the same CDR3. The chain is built from TRBV14 and TRBJ2-7; 9 bases map to TRBD2. There are 14 residues in the CDR3. Germline assignment: CDR1 SGHDN and CDR2 FVKESK. The junction had 0 bases not matched to a gene; V was cut back by 2 bases and J by 1 base. This CDR3 is CASSQLAGSYEQYF. CDR3 bases: TGTGCCAGCAGCCAACTAGCGGGATCCTACGAGCAGTACTTC.

The chain couples TRBV28 to TRBJ2-7, with D possibly being TRBD1 or TRBD2 (6 bases each). The CDR3 extends over 15 amino acids. Deletions cut 3 bases from V and 6 bases from J, with 18 bases between. Germline CDR1 is MDHEN and CDR2 is SYDVKM. The CDR3 region has the DNA TGTGCCAGCAGTTTGGCCAACAGGGTGGAGGGCGAGCAGTACTTC. Its translation is CASSLANRVEGEQYF.

The CDR3 nucleotides are TGTGCCAGCAGCGTGATGACAGGGATTTTCTACAATGAGCAGTTCTTC. Its translation: CASSVMTGIFYNEQFF. This sequence joins TRBV9 and TRBJ2-1; TRBD1 agrees at 7 bases. V lost 2 bases to trimming and J lost 3 bases; unmatched junction nucleotides: 8. This CDR3 is 16 amino acids long. The germline V gene encodes CDR1 SGDLS and CDR2 YYNGEE.

The V call is TRBV28, the J call TRBJ2-3; D is possibly TRBD2 (5 bases). From germline, CDR1 is MDHEN and CDR2 SYDVKM. V lost 4 bases to trimming and J lost 0 bases, with 11 bases between them. This CDR3 region has 15 residues. CDR3 sequence: CASSSVLESTDTQYF. As DNA, the CDR3 is TGTGCCAGCAGTTCCGTACTAGAGAGCACAGATACGCAGTATTTT.

The count of this clone is one. V is TRBV13 and J is TRBJ2-7; 12 positions agree with TRBD2. CDR3 size: 15 residues. Germline V CDR1 and CDR2: PRHDT, FYEKMQ (reference sequence). V lost 5 bases and J lost 2; bases outside the gene matches: 4. The CDR3 loop reads CASSRGTSGPYEQYF. Here the CDR3 DNA reads TGTGCCAGCAGCCGAGGGACTAGCGGGCCCTACGAGCAGTACTTC.

The chain joins TRBV7-8 to TRBJ2-3; TRBD2 matches at 8 bases. V gave up 5 bases and J gave up 5 bases; unmatched junction bases: 18. Germline values: CDR1 SGHVS, CDR2 FQNEAQ. The CDR3 consists of 18 residues. CDR3 nucleotide sequence: TGTGCCAGCAGCCCGGAGGTAGCGGGACTGACCGTCAAAGATACGCAGTATTTT. Its translation is CASSPEVAGLTVKDTQYF.

The sample holds one count of this clone. The V and J genes are TRBV4-3 and TRBJ2-1; the D is unclear. Per germline, CDR1 LGHNA and CDR2 YSLEER. CDR3 length equals 14 residues. V lost 5 bases and J 0 bases, leaving 8 bases between the germline ends. This CDR3 is CASSGDSSYNEQFF. CDR3 coding DNA: TGCGCCAGCAGCGGGGATTCCTCCTACAATGAGCAGTTCTTC.

V is TRBV27 and J is TRBJ2-7; D is unresolved. CDR1 is MNHEY and CDR2 is SMNVEV in the germline V gene (reference sequence). This CDR3 is 14 amino acids long. Trimming removed 6 bases at V and 2 bases at J, with 14 bases between. DNA for the CDR3: TGTGCCAGCAGCCCTGGGGTCGGAGCCTACGAGCAGTACTTC. Translated: CASSPGVGAYEQYF.

V gene TRBV7-3 combines with J gene TRBJ2-1, with 10 bases fitting TRBD2. V dropped 3 bases and J dropped 5; count of bases not matched to a gene: 4. Germline CDR1 reads SGHTA; CDR2 reads FQGTGA. The CDR3 loop spans 15 amino acids. For the CDR3, the DNA is TGTGCCAGCAGCTTTATAGCGGGGGGCCACAATGAGCAGTTCTTC. Its protein product is CASSFIAGGHNEQFF.

The V call is TRBV7-8, the J call TRBJ2-3; D possibly corresponds to TRBD2 (6 bases). Trimming took off 5 bases at V and 1 base at J, with 28 bases between the two ends. Germline V gene data show CDR1 as SGHVS and CDR2 as FQNEAQ. This CDR3 comprises 20 residues. CDR3 sequence reads: CASSLPGPPVGGAGTDTQYF. Written as DNA, the CDR3 is TGTGCCAGCAGCCTACCCGGACCACCAGTGGGGGGAGCAGGCACAGATACGCAGTATTTT.

DNA of the CDR3: TGTGCCAGCCTGACAGCGGGTTTAAGCTCCTACAATGAGCAGTTCTTC. It codes for CASLTAGLSSYNEQFF. This chain links TRBV2 with TRBJ2-1, with a tentative D call TRBD2 (6 bases). The V gene's germline CDR1 is SNHLY and CDR2 FYNNEI. This CDR3 spans 16 amino acids. The V end was cut by 8 bases, the J end by 0 bases, with 17 bases between.

As to this clone: Other nucleotide sequences from this sample produce the same CDR3. This rearrangement joins TRBV11-2 to TRBJ2-1; TRBD2 matches at 10 bases. The CDR3 is 15 amino acids. The germline V gene encodes CDR1 SGHAT and CDR2 FQNNGV. With V trimmed by 4 bases and J by 4 bases, 4 bases remained unmatched. The CDR3 sequence: CASSSGLAAYNEQFF. CDR3 bases: TGTGCCAGCAGCTCAGGACTAGCGGCGTACAATGAGCAGTTCTTC.

The CDR3: CASSEMVGRVGTDTQYF. The CDR3 DNA reads TGTGCCAGCAGTGAAATGGTGGGGCGCGTGGGCACAGATACGCAGTATTTT. This sequence joins TRBV2 and TRBJ2-3, with a possible D match to TRBD1 (5 bases). CDR1 and CDR2 (germline): SNHLY, FYNNEI. Trimming stripped 2 bases from V and 1 base from J, with 16 bases between. This CDR3 spans 17 amino acids.

The V and J genes are TRBV7-3 and TRBJ2-7; 9 bases map to TRBD1. CDR1 and CDR2 from the germline V gene are SGHTA and FQGTGA. This CDR3 spans 15 amino acids. The trim removed 4 bases at V and 3 bases at J, leaving 7 bases unmatched. CDR3 coding DNA: TGTGCCAGCAGCTCGCCCGGGACAGGGTTCTACGAGCAGTACTTC. Translated: CASSSPGTGFYEQYF.

This clone was seen only a few times. The same CDR3 also results from other DNA sequences found in this sample. The chain is built from TRBV7-9 and TRBJ1-5, with D uncertain. Trimming shortened V by 1 base and J by 4 bases, and 5 bases separated the two germline ends. Germline CDR1 SEHNR, CDR2 FQNEAQ (reference sequence). The CDR3 has 13 residues. Here the CDR3 reads CASSLGLNQPQHF. CDR3 coding DNA: TGTGCCAGCAGCTTAGGTCTAAATCAGCCCCAGCATTTT. The full variable domain, completed using reference TRBV7-9 and TRBJ1-5, is DTGVSQNPRHKITKRGQNVTFRCDPISEHNRLYWYRQTLGQGPEFLTYFQNEAQLEKSRLLSDRFSAERPKGSFSTLEIQRTEQGDSAMYLCASSLGLNQPQHFGDGTRLSIL.

J is TRBJ2-7 and V is TRBV5-1, with D hard to call. Germline V CDR1 and CDR2: SGHRS, YFSETQ. The CDR3 runs to 14 residues. The V and J ends lost 0 bases and 7 bases respectively, with 14 bases between them. The chain's CDR3 is CASSLDKGWGEQYF. The DNA of the CDR3 is TGCGCCAGCAGCTTGGATAAGGGCTGGGGTGAGCAGTACTTC.

This chain joins TRBV4-3 and TRBJ2-2; D is unresolved. V lost 0 bases to trimming and J lost 5 bases, with 7 bases between them. This CDR3 has 14 residues. Germline CDR1 reads LGHNA; CDR2 reads YSLEER. This CDR3 is CASSQDWRTGELFF. CDR3 DNA sequence: TGCGCCAGCAGCCAAGATTGGCGGACCGGGGAGCTGTTTTTT.

The chain carries TRBV7-9 and TRBJ2-1, with D possibly being TRBD1 or TRBD2 (5 bases each). The CDR3 contains 16 residues. V dropped 1 base and J dropped 5 bases, with 15 bases sitting between them. Germline assignment: CDR1 SEHNR and CDR2 FQNEAQ (reference sequence). The CDR3 loop is CASSLVGHGLNNEQFF. Written as DNA, the CDR3 is TGTGCCAGCAGCTTAGTAGGACACGGACTTAACAATGAGCAGTTCTTC.

V and J are TRBV27 and TRBJ1-5, with D unclear. The CDR3 extends over 14 amino acids. Trimming pared 5 bases from V and 5 bases from J, leaving 13 bases between. Per the germline V gene, CDR1 is MNHEY and CDR2 is SMNVEV (reference sequence). The chain's CDR3 is CASSTRIGDQPQHF. The CDR3 DNA reads as TGTGCCAGCAGTACAAGAATTGGTGATCAGCCCCAGCATTTT.

This clone was counted once. V usage is TRBV6-6 and J usage is TRBJ2-7, with 8 bases that match TRBD1. The CDR3 covers 14 residues. The junction had 9 bases not matched to a gene; V was cut back by 4 bases and J by 7 bases. From germline, CDR1 is MNHNY and CDR2 SVGAGI (reference sequence). CDR3 nucleotides: TGTGCCAGCAGTTTACGGGACAGGCGGGATGAGCAGTACTTC. This translates into CASSLRDRRDEQYF.

The rearrangement links TRBV7-2 to TRBJ2-3, with D tentatively TRBD2 (5 bases). CDR1 and CDR2 from the germline V gene are SGHTA and FQGNSA. V was trimmed by 4 bases and J by 0 bases, leaving 17 bases between them. The CDR3 has 17 residues. The CDR3 DNA follows: TGTGCCAGCAGCTCCCTCCCACTAGATCTTAGCACAGATACGCAGTATTTT. Translated: CASSSLPLDLSTDTQYF.

This chain uses TRBV7-8 with TRBJ2-1; possibly TRBD1 or TRBD2 for D (5 bases each). The V end was cut by 3 bases, the J end by 9 bases, with 6 bases between. The germline CDR1 and CDR2 sequences are SGHVS and FQNEAQ. The CDR3 loop spans 11 amino acids. Here the CDR3 DNA reads TGTGCCAGCAGCTTTGGGGGTGAGCAGTTCTTC. This translates into CASSFGGEQFF. The whole variable domain, remainder taken from reference TRBV7-8 and TRBJ2-1, is GAGVSQSPRYKVAKRGQDVALRCDPISGHVSLFWYQQALGQGPEFLTYFQNEAQLDKSGLPSDRFFAERPEGSVSTLKIQRTQQEDSAVYLCASSFGGEQFFGPGTRLTVL.

The CDR3 DNA is TGTGCCAGCAGTTTAGCGACAGCCCTTTTTAATGAGCAGTTCTTC. Its translation: CASSLATALFNEQFF. V is TRBV27 and J is TRBJ2-1; perhaps TRBD1 as D (5 bases). Germline-derived CDR1 and CDR2 are MNHEY and SMNVEV (reference sequence). Trimming stripped 2 bases from V and 7 bases from J, with 15 bases between. CDR3 length: 15 residues.

The chain joins TRBV11-2 to TRBJ2-7; TRBD2 might be the D (6 bases). Trimming pared 5 bases from V and 3 bases from J, leaving 23 bases between. The CDR3 length is 17 residues. Germline CDR1 is SGHAT and CDR2 is FQNNGV. The CDR3 sequence is CASSPWSASGLIYEQYF. The CDR3 DNA follows: TGTGCCAGCAGCCCCTGGTCGGCCAGCGGGTTGATCTACGAGCAGTACTTC.

V usage is TRBV5-1 and J usage is TRBJ2-3, with D unresolved. Trimming removed 3 bases at V and 7 bases at J, with 12 bases between. The germline CDR1 and CDR2 sequences are SGHRS and YFSETQ. The CDR3 is made up of 13 amino acids. The CDR3 protein is CASSSTGDYTQYF. CDR3 coding DNA: TGCGCCAGCAGCTCAACTGGAGATTATACGCAGTATTTT.

The CDR3 sequence is CASSWGQGSNNEQFF. The CDR3 region has the DNA TGTGCCAGCAGTTGGGGACAGGGATCCAACAATGAGCAGTTCTTC. This rearrangement joins TRBV27 to TRBJ2-1, with 9 nucleotides matching TRBD1. The CDR3 totals 15 residues. CDR1 is MNHEY and CDR2 is SMNVEV in the germline V gene (reference sequence). The J segment lost 5 bases and the V segment lost 4 bases, leaving 6 bases of the junction unmatched.

The chain has TRBV4-3 and TRBJ2-7; D is uncertain. Germline lookup yields CDR1 LGHNA and CDR2 YSLEER. Trimming cost V 0 bases and J 2 bases, with 11 bases left between them. The CDR3 has 15 residues. CDR3 sequence (DNA): TGCGCCAGCAGCCAAGATCACTACGGAACCTACGAGCAGTACTTC. As protein: CASSQDHYGTYEQYF.

The J gene is TRBJ2-7, the V gene TRBV5-1; D remains ambiguous. The CDR3 consists of 14 residues. Trimming took off 3 bases at V and 0 bases at J, with 10 bases between the two ends. Germline V lookup: CDR1 SGHRS, CDR2 YFSETQ. This chain's CDR3 is CASSSGRSSYEQYF. CDR3 DNA: TGCGCCAGCAGCTCCGGTCGAAGCTCCTACGAGCAGTACTTC.